This T cell receptor (beta chain) was sequenced in a study of blood T cell repertoires in COVID-19 (dated by TCRdb to about 2020). For the wider study: Samples from collaborators originated in the United States, Italy and Spain and spanned both the acute and convalescent phases of COVID-19. Subjects who had been exposed to COVID-19, were actively infected with it, or had recovered from it provided the deeply sampled blood TCRbeta repertoires that made up the dataset. Nearly every sample came with metadata listing a de-identified subject ID, COVID-19 status, age in years and sex. Samples were obtained from the ongoing ImmuneRACE study (first 160 participants) and from roughly 1,300 subjects provided by 6 global collaborators. HLA class I and class II types, where available, came from metadata supplied by the sample provider rather than from assay-based typing. The material from the prospective study consisted of cDNA or gDNA derived from T cells, B-cell-depleted T cells, or PBMCs. A freely available public database, intended as a resource for researchers studying the immune response to SARS-CoV-2, is where the repertoires were released. The paper as a whole reports these results and caveats: How much clinical and demographic metadata was included differed by source and by participant, and the metadata was provided uncurated.

In Seattle, one collaborating source enrolled patients while the infection was active and tracked those patients longitudinally over the course of disease. Each collaborating institution followed its own protocols to collect whole blood in K2EDTA tubes. For TCRbeta analysis, collaborators shipped samples in one of three forms: frozen whole blood, isolated PBMCs, or DNA extracted from either of those sample types. TCRbeta CDR3 regions were amplified from genomic DNA using the immunoSEQ Assay, a bias-controlled multiplex PCR. The paper's processing steps were these. Nucleated cell counts per sample were estimated from amplification of reference gene primers within the assay. To quantify the absolute abundance of each unique TCRbeta CDR3 rearrangement, sequence reads were collapsed and filtered. For each sample, productive Simpson clonality was calculated as the square root of Simpson's diversity index across productive rearrangements. TCRdb provides this immuneACCESS table in a form limited to in-frame rearrangements. Some clones are lacking; in checked studies, under half of them reflect an unresolved V gene, and why the rest are absent is not known. The V and J calls and clone size are taken from that table; D and trimming were inferred from the DNA. The sample data list under 150,000 clones, and roughly 88% of these were observed just once. Together, the top ten hold approximately 8% of the sample.

The CDR3 spans 13 residues, from the cysteine through the phenylalanine. The sequence is cut down to CDR3 DNA, 39 bases in frame from base 1. V gives up 2 bases and J gives up 1 base, and the segment between their germline ends measures 6 bases. The germline V gene encodes CDR1 SGHDT and CDR2 YYEEEE. Of note for this clone: There is no known antigen for this receptor. No base quality information exists; no much larger clone differs at one position.

What was sequenced was peripheral blood. The origin of this receptor is a woman aged 60-75 years with COVID-19, enrolled during active disease. Recombination joined TRBV5-6 with TRBJ1-1; the D gene remains uncertain. The DNA reads TGTGCCAGCAGCTTTGGCGGGAACACTGAAGCTTTCTTT. This translates into CASSFGGNTEAFF.